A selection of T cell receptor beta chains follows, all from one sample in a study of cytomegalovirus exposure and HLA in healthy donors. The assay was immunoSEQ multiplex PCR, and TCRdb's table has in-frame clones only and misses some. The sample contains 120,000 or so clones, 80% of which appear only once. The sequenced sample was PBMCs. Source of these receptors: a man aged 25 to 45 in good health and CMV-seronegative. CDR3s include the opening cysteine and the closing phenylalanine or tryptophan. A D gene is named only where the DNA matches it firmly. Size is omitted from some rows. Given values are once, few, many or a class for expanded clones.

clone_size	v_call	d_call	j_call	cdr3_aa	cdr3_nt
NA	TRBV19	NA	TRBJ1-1	CASSKIEGNTEAFF	TGTGCCAGTAGCAAAATTGAGGGGAACACTGAAGCTTTCTTT
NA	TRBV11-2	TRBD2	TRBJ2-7	CASTPAGGPPYEQYF	TGTGCCAGCACCCCGGCGGGAGGGCCTCCGTACGAGCAGTACTTC
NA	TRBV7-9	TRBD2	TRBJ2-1	CASTLAPGGSKNNEQFF	TGTGCCAGCACCTTGGCCCCCGGCGGGAGCAAGAACAATGAGCAGTTCTTC
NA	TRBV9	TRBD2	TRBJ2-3	CASSVSGGGTDTQYF	TGTGCCAGCAGCGTAAGCGGGGGAGGCACAGATACGCAGTATTTT
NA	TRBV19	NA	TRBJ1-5	CASSQGGFGNQPQHF	TGTGCCAGTAGTCAGGGAGGGTTCGGCAATCAGCCCCAGCATTTT
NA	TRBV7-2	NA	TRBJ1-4	CASSLRAPTNEKLFF	TGTGCCAGCAGCTTAAGAGCACCAACTAATGAAAAACTGTTTTTT
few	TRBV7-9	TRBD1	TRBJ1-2	CASSPGGGGGYTF	TGTGCCAGCAGCCCAGGGGGCGGGGGTGGCTACACCTTC
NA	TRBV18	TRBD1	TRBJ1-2	CASSPQTGQGFYTF	TGTGCCAGCTCCCCCCAGACGGGACAGGGGTTCTACACCTTC
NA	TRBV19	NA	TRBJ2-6	CASTFSGANVLTF	TGTGCCAGTACTTTCTCTGGGGCCAACGTCCTGACTTTC
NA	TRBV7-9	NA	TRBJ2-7	CASSLASGGSSYEQYF	TGTGCCAGCAGCTTAGCATCCGGTGGGAGTTCCTACGAGCAGTACTTC
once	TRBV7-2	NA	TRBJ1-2	CASSTGHHSDGYTF	TGTGCCAGCAGCACCGGACACCACTCTGATGGCTACACCTTC
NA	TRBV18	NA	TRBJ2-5	CASSPQGPGERETQYF	TGTGCCAGCTCACCTCAGGGCCCTGGGGAACGAGAGACCCAGTACTTC
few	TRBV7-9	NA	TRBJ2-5	CASSDGTKETQYF	TGTGCCAGCAGTGACGGGACAAAAGAGACCCAGTACTTC
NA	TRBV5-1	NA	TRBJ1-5	CASSLDSNSNQPQHF	TGCGCCAGCAGCTTGGACTCAAATAGCAATCAGCCCCAGCATTTT
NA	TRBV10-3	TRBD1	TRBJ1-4	CAISDRNRQGDEKLFF	TGTGCCATCAGTGACCGTAATCGACAGGGTGATGAAAAACTGTTTTTT
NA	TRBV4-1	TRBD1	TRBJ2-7	CVSSRDRGGTYEQYF	TGCGTCAGCAGCCGGGACAGGGGCGGCACCTACGAGCAGTACTTC
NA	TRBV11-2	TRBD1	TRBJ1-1	CASRTGGEAFF	TGTGCCAGCAGAACAGGGGGTGAAGCTTTCTTT
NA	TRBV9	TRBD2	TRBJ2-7	CASSPSLAGDRYEQYF	TGTGCCAGCAGCCCCTCACTAGCGGGAGACCGGTACGAGCAGTACTTC
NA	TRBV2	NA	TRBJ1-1	CASSRDIFREWTEAFF	TGTGCCAGCAGTAGGGACATCTTTCGGGAATGGACTGAAGCTTTCTTT
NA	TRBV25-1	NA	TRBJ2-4	CASTPGVKAKNIQYF	TGTGCCAGCACCCCGGGGGTCAAGGCCAAAAACATTCAGTACTTC
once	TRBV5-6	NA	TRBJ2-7	CASSLARWERYEQYF	TGTGCCAGCAGCTTGGCTCGGTGGGAGAGGTACGAGCAGTACTTC
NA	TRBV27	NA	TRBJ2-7	CASSFYSYEQYF	TGTGCCAGCAGTTTCTACTCCTACGAGCAGTACTTC